Listed below are T cell receptor beta chains from one sample, sequenced in a study of blood T cell repertoires in COVID-19. Profiled with immunoSEQ multiplex PCR; TCRdb holds only in-frame clones, not every one. The sample consists of roughly 250,000 clones, 70% to 90% of them appearing once. The sample was PBMCs or T cells enriched from blood (not recorded which). The receptors derive from a woman aged 25 to 45 who had recovered from COVID-19. Each CDR3 is given with its conserved first and last residue. The D gene is left open where the match is weak. Some rows mark clone size as missing; the rest say once, few, many or name a class of expanded clone.

D gene: NA; V gene: TRBV28; J gene: TRBJ1-2; clone size: NA; CDR3 length: 13; CDR3 protein: CASRSREDYGYTF; CDR3 DNA: TGTGCCAGCAGAAGTAGAGAGGACTATGGCTACACCTTC
D gene: NA; V gene: TRBV28; J gene: TRBJ1-3; clone size: many; CDR3 length: 15; CDR3 protein: CASSSPAGGGNTIYF; CDR3 DNA: TGTGCCAGCAGTTCCCCGGCGGGAGGGGGAAACACCATATATTTT
D gene: NA; V gene: TRBV5-6; J gene: TRBJ2-7; clone size: NA; CDR3 length: 15; CDR3 protein: CASSLVPRQSYEQYF; CDR3 DNA: TGTGCCAGCAGCTTGGTGCCCCGACAGTCCTACGAGCAGTACTTC
D gene: NA; V gene: TRBV29-1; J gene: TRBJ2-3; clone size: many; CDR3 length: 14; CDR3 protein: CSVEVGANTDTQYF; CDR3 DNA: TGCAGCGTTGAGGTGGGAGCGAACACAGATACGCAGTATTTT
D gene: NA; V gene: TRBV19; J gene: TRBJ2-2; clone size: NA; CDR3 length: 14; CDR3 protein: CATAGTFNTGELFF; CDR3 DNA: TGTGCCACCGCCGGGACATTTAACACCGGGGAGCTGTTTTTT
D gene: TRBD2; V gene: TRBV28; J gene: TRBJ2-2; clone size: NA; CDR3 length: 15; CDR3 protein: CASSPGLAYTGELFF; CDR3 DNA: TGTGCCAGCAGCCCGGGACTAGCTTACACCGGGGAGCTGTTTTTT
D gene: TRBD1; V gene: TRBV6-4; J gene: TRBJ1-2; clone size: NA; CDR3 length: 16; CDR3 protein: CASSDSSTGTNYGYTF; CDR3 DNA: TGTGCCAGCAGTGACTCGTCGACAGGGACTAACTATGGCTACACCTTC
D gene: TRBD1; V gene: TRBV6-6; J gene: TRBJ2-1; clone size: once; CDR3 length: 16; CDR3 protein: CASSWTGPSSYNEQFF; CDR3 DNA: TGTGCCAGCAGTTGGACAGGGCCAAGCTCCTACAATGAGCAGTTCTTC
D gene: NA; V gene: TRBV14; J gene: TRBJ1-6; clone size: NA; CDR3 length: 15; CDR3 protein: CASSHNSAAGSPLHF; CDR3 DNA: TGTGCCAGCAGCCACAATTCCGCGGCAGGGTCACCCCTCCACTTT
D gene: TRBD2; V gene: TRBV7-9; J gene: TRBJ2-3; clone size: NA; CDR3 length: 17; CDR3 protein: CASSWVLSGGTTDTQYF; CDR3 DNA: TGTGCCAGCAGCTGGGTGCTTAGCGGGGGGACCACAGATACGCAGTATTTT
D gene: TRBD1; V gene: TRBV19; J gene: TRBJ2-5; clone size: NA; CDR3 length: 15; CDR3 protein: CASSLMRQGPETQYF; CDR3 DNA: TGTGCCAGTAGTCTGATGCGACAGGGCCCAGAGACCCAGTACTTC
D gene: NA; V gene: TRBV29-1; J gene: TRBJ1-1; clone size: NA; CDR3 length: 13; CDR3 protein: CSVTGGGNTEAFF; CDR3 DNA: TGCAGCGTGACGGGGGGCGGGAACACTGAAGCTTTCTTT
D gene: NA; V gene: TRBV11-2; J gene: TRBJ1-5; clone size: NA; CDR3 length: 13; CDR3 protein: CASSQEGNQPQHF; CDR3 DNA: TGTGCCAGCAGCCAAGAGGGCAATCAGCCCCAGCATTTT
D gene: TRBD2; V gene: TRBV27; J gene: TRBJ2-1; clone size: NA; CDR3 length: 16; CDR3 protein: CASSPRTSGTYNEQFF; CDR3 DNA: TGTGCCAGCAGTCCGCGGACTAGCGGGACCTACAATGAGCAGTTCTTC
D gene: NA; V gene: TRBV7-9; J gene: TRBJ1-1; clone size: NA; CDR3 length: 12; CDR3 protein: CASSKMRAEAFF; CDR3 DNA: TGTGCCAGCAGCAAAATGAGGGCTGAAGCTTTCTTT
D gene: NA; V gene: TRBV4-2; J gene: TRBJ1-2; clone size: NA; CDR3 length: 14; CDR3 protein: CASSPSGETYGYTF; CDR3 DNA: TGTGCCAGCAGCCCTTCCGGGGAGACCTATGGCTACACCTTC
D gene: TRBD1; V gene: TRBV7-8; J gene: TRBJ1-1; clone size: NA; CDR3 length: 16; CDR3 protein: CASSLSGTGGYTEAFF; CDR3 DNA: TGTGCCAGCAGCTTATCCGGGACAGGGGGCTATACTGAAGCTTTCTTT
D gene: TRBD2; V gene: TRBV5-1; J gene: TRBJ2-1; clone size: NA; CDR3 length: 14; CDR3 protein: CASSSGGSNVEQFF; CDR3 DNA: TGCGCCAGCAGCTCTGGCGGGAGTAACGTTGAGCAGTTCTTC
D gene: NA; V gene: TRBV3-1/TRBV3-2; J gene: TRBJ2-2; clone size: once; CDR3 length: 19; CDR3 protein: CASSQDPRRGPSNTGELFF; CDR3 DNA: TGTGCCAGCAGCCAAGACCCTAGGCGAGGGCCATCGAACACCGGGGAGCTGTTTTTT
D gene: NA; V gene: TRBV28; J gene: TRBJ2-5; clone size: NA; CDR3 length: 17; CDR3 protein: CASSPSGGRGRRETQYF; CDR3 DNA: TGTGCCAGCAGTCCTTCCGGGGGAAGGGGTCGTAGAGAGACCCAGTACTTC
D gene: NA; V gene: TRBV28; J gene: TRBJ2-2; clone size: NA; CDR3 length: 19; CDR3 protein: CASRRKLRQTRNNTGELFF; CDR3 DNA: TGTGCCAGCAGGCGGAAACTCCGACAGACCCGGAATAACACCGGGGAGCTGTTTTTT
D gene: NA; V gene: TRBV28; J gene: TRBJ1-1; clone size: NA; CDR3 length: 15; CDR3 protein: CASTFWGVVNTEAFF; CDR3 DNA: TGTGCCAGCACTTTTTGGGGCGTAGTGAACACTGAAGCTTTCTTT
D gene: TRBD1; V gene: TRBV11-3; J gene: TRBJ2-7; clone size: once; CDR3 length: 16; CDR3 protein: CASGNYMGTECYEQYF; CDR3 DNA: TGTGCCAGCGGCAATTACATGGGGACAGAATGCTACGAGCAGTACTTC
D gene: NA; V gene: TRBV18; J gene: TRBJ2-7; clone size: once; CDR3 length: 12; CDR3 protein: CASSPQAYEQYF; CDR3 DNA: TGTGCCAGCTCACCCCAGGCCTACGAGCAGTACTTC
D gene: TRBD2; V gene: TRBV5-1; J gene: TRBJ2-3; clone size: NA; CDR3 length: 15; CDR3 protein: CASKRPAGVADTQYF; CDR3 DNA: TGCGCCAGCAAACGCCCCGCGGGGGTCGCAGATACGCAGTATTTT
D gene: NA; V gene: TRBV29-1; J gene: TRBJ2-1; clone size: NA; CDR3 length: 17; CDR3 protein: CSVEDQSERGSYNEQFF; CDR3 DNA: TGCAGCGTTGAAGATCAGTCGGAGAGGGGGTCCTACAATGAGCAGTTCTTC
D gene: NA; V gene: TRBV5-4; J gene: TRBJ2-5; clone size: NA; CDR3 length: 15; CDR3 protein: CASSLISTTQETQYF; CDR3 DNA: TGTGCCAGCAGCTTGATTAGCACTACCCAAGAGACCCAGTACTTC
D gene: TRBD1; V gene: TRBV5-4; J gene: TRBJ1-2; clone size: NA; CDR3 length: 13; CDR3 protein: CASSLEGQGDYTF; CDR3 DNA: TGTGCCAGCAGCTTGGAGGGACAGGGAGACTACACCTTC
D gene: NA; V gene: TRBV20-1; J gene: TRBJ2-7; clone size: NA; CDR3 length: 13; CDR3 protein: CSASPPETYEQYF; CDR3 DNA: TGCAGTGCTAGTCCCCCAGAAACCTACGAGCAGTACTTC
D gene: TRBD2; V gene: TRBV5-1; J gene: TRBJ2-5; clone size: NA; CDR3 length: 16; CDR3 protein: CASSDGRGAQQETQYF; CDR3 DNA: TGCGCCAGCAGCGACGGGCGGGGGGCCCAACAAGAGACCCAGTACTTC
D gene: NA; V gene: TRBV20-1; J gene: TRBJ1-1; clone size: NA; CDR3 length: 14; CDR3 protein: CSASNGGVSTEAFF; CDR3 DNA: TGCAGTGCTAGTAATGGGGGGGTTTCCACTGAAGCTTTCTTT
D gene: TRBD1; V gene: TRBV6-1; J gene: TRBJ1-6; clone size: NA; CDR3 length: 16; CDR3 protein: CASSGVGTGLGSPLHF; CDR3 DNA: TGTGCCAGCAGTGGCGTCGGGACAGGTTTGGGATCACCCCTCCACTTT
D gene: NA; V gene: TRBV3-1/TRBV3-2; J gene: TRBJ1-5; clone size: NA; CDR3 length: 15; CDR3 protein: CASSETGGSNQPQHF; CDR3 DNA: TGTGCCAGCAGCGAAACGGGGGGCAGTAATCAGCCCCAGCATTTT
D gene: NA; V gene: TRBV19; J gene: TRBJ1-1; clone size: NA; CDR3 length: 14; CDR3 protein: CASSIGGRRTEAFF; CDR3 DNA: TGTGCCAGTAGTATTGGAGGGCGGCGCACTGAAGCTTTCTTT
D gene: NA; V gene: TRBV19; J gene: TRBJ1-1; clone size: NA; CDR3 length: 13; CDR3 protein: CASSSQRNTEAFF; CDR3 DNA: TGTGCCAGTAGTTCACAGAGGAACACTGAAGCTTTCTTT
D gene: NA; V gene: TRBV30; J gene: TRBJ2-3; clone size: NA; CDR3 length: 14; CDR3 protein: CAGGIRGRTDTQYF; CDR3 DNA: TGTGCCGGCGGGATTAGGGGAAGAACAGATACGCAGTATTTT
D gene: NA; V gene: TRBV3-1/TRBV3-2; J gene: TRBJ1-4; clone size: few; CDR3 length: 16; CDR3 protein: CASSQDREGTNEKLFF; CDR3 DNA: TGTGCCAGCAGCCAAGATCGGGAGGGAACTAATGAAAAACTGTTTTTT
D gene: NA; V gene: TRBV5-5; J gene: TRBJ2-5; clone size: NA; CDR3 length: 14; CDR3 protein: CASSLPTGQETQYF; CDR3 DNA: TGTGCCAGCAGCTTGCCCACAGGGCAGGAGACCCAGTACTTC
D gene: NA; V gene: TRBV7-9; J gene: TRBJ1-5; clone size: NA; CDR3 length: 18; CDR3 protein: CASSLGPAGEYSNQPQHF; CDR3 DNA: TGTGCCAGCAGCTTAGGGCCGGCAGGGGAATATAGCAATCAGCCCCAGCATTTT
D gene: NA; V gene: TRBV12-3/TRBV12-4; J gene: TRBJ1-5; clone size: NA; CDR3 length: 12; CDR3 protein: CAGGVRDQPQHF; CDR3 DNA: TGTGCCGGGGGGGTAAGGGATCAGCCCCAGCATTTT
D gene: NA; V gene: TRBV5-6; J gene: TRBJ2-7; clone size: NA; CDR3 length: 12; CDR3 protein: CASSLLGAEQYF; CDR3 DNA: TGTGCCAGCAGCTTGCTTGGGGCAGAGCAGTACTTC
D gene: NA; V gene: TRBV30; J gene: TRBJ1-2; clone size: NA; CDR3 length: 14; CDR3 protein: CAWSGGGRGYGYTF; CDR3 DNA: TGTGCCTGGAGCGGAGGGGGGAGGGGGTATGGCTACACCTTC
D gene: NA; V gene: TRBV7-9; J gene: TRBJ2-3; clone size: once; CDR3 length: 16; CDR3 protein: CASSLVSTISTDTQYF; CDR3 DNA: TGTGCCAGCAGCTTAGTTTCTACCATAAGCACAGATACGCAGTATTTT
D gene: NA; V gene: TRBV5-1; J gene: TRBJ2-7; clone size: once; CDR3 length: 14; CDR3 protein: CASSLRSDFYEQYF; CDR3 DNA: TGCGCCAGCAGCCTTCGATCCGACTTCTACGAGCAGTACTTC
D gene: NA; V gene: TRBV5-1; J gene: TRBJ2-3; clone size: NA; CDR3 length: 18; CDR3 protein: CASSFDGQRSYSTDTQYF; CDR3 DNA: TGCGCCAGCAGCTTCGACGGTCAGCGGAGTTATAGCACAGATACGCAGTATTTT
D gene: TRBD2; V gene: TRBV11-2; J gene: TRBJ2-1; clone size: NA; CDR3 length: 14; CDR3 protein: CASSFRLANNEQFF; CDR3 DNA: TGTGCCAGCAGCTTTAGACTAGCGAACAATGAGCAGTTCTTC
D gene: NA; V gene: TRBV24-1; J gene: TRBJ2-1; clone size: NA; CDR3 length: 11; CDR3 protein: CATGTPNEQFF; CDR3 DNA: TGTGCCACCGGGACACCCAATGAGCAGTTCTTC
D gene: NA; V gene: TRBV5-6; J gene: TRBJ2-1; clone size: NA; CDR3 length: 11; CDR3 protein: CASSWGTEQFF; CDR3 DNA: TGTGCCAGCAGCTGGGGGACAGAGCAGTTCTTC
D gene: NA; V gene: TRBV27; J gene: TRBJ1-1; clone size: NA; CDR3 length: 15; CDR3 protein: CASSRKGQYNTEAFF; CDR3 DNA: TGTGCCAGCAGTAGGAAAGGACAGTATAACACTGAAGCTTTCTTT
D gene: NA; V gene: TRBV6-1; J gene: TRBJ2-7; clone size: NA; CDR3 length: 15; CDR3 protein: CASSEWRGSSYEQYF; CDR3 DNA: TGTGCCAGCAGTGAATGGAGAGGAAGCTCCTACGAGCAGTACTTC
D gene: NA; V gene: TRBV9; J gene: TRBJ2-7; clone size: NA; CDR3 length: 16; CDR3 protein: CASSVGGLANTYEQYF; CDR3 DNA: TGTGCCAGCAGCGTAGGAGGGCTAGCGAACACCTACGAGCAGTACTTC
D gene: TRBD2; V gene: TRBV5-1; J gene: TRBJ2-1; clone size: few; CDR3 length: 15; CDR3 protein: CASSPGGSGYNEQFF; CDR3 DNA: TGCGCCAGCAGCCCGGGAGGGAGTGGATACAATGAGCAGTTCTTC
D gene: NA; V gene: TRBV28; J gene: TRBJ1-4; clone size: NA; CDR3 length: 16; CDR3 protein: CASSSRGGALREKLFF; CDR3 DNA: TGTGCCAGCAGTTCCCGCGGGGGGGCGTTAAGAGAAAAACTGTTTTTT
D gene: NA; V gene: TRBV3-1/TRBV3-2; J gene: TRBJ1-1; clone size: NA; CDR3 length: 16; CDR3 protein: CASSQVAPAGNTEAFF; CDR3 DNA: TGTGCCAGCAGCCAAGTAGCCCCGGCTGGCAACACTGAAGCTTTCTTT
D gene: NA; V gene: TRBV19; J gene: TRBJ2-7; clone size: once; CDR3 length: 16; CDR3 protein: CASSPYTGTPSYEQYF; CDR3 DNA: TGTGCCAGTAGTCCCTACACCGGGACACCATCCTACGAGCAGTACTTC